Following are 21 T cell receptor beta chains from one sample sequenced in a study of blood T cell repertoires in COVID-19. The data were produced by immunoSEQ multiplex PCR, yet TCRdb's version contains in-frame clones alone and is incomplete. The table lists 200,000 to 300,000 clones, 82% of them singletons. Sequenced: peripheral blood. These receptors all come from a woman in her fifties or sixties with active or convalescent COVID-19.

The chain couples TRBV7-9 to TRBJ2-7; D possibly corresponds to TRBD2 (5 bases). V lost 0 bases, J lost 5 bases, and 8 bases lay in between. The germline V gene encodes CDR1 SEHNR and CDR2 FQNEAQ (reference sequence). CDR3 length: 13 amino acids. The CDR3 coding sequence is TGTGCCAGCAGCTTAGCAGGGAGCGACGAGCAGTACTTC. Protein sequence: CASSLAGSDEQYF.

The chain recombines TRBV3-1 (or the pseudogene TRBV3-2) with TRBJ2-5, with 8 bases matching TRBD2. The ends lost 2 bases at V and 5 bases at J; junction bases unmatched: 19. Germline loops: CDR1 LGHDT, CDR2 YNNKEL (reference sequence). The CDR3 consists of 19 residues. This CDR3 reads CASSQSGGGLVPLGETQYF. The DNA for the CDR3 is TGTGCCAGCAGCCAATCAGGTGGGGGACTAGTACCGCTCGGGGAGACCCAGTACTTC.

As regards this clone: An end of the junction does not agree with germline; a read error may underlie this. J is TRBJ1-6 and V is TRBV2; D possibly corresponds to TRBD1 (5 bases). The germline V gene has CDR1 SNHLY and CDR2 FYNNEI. CDR3 length: 14 amino acids. The CDR3: CASRAGSFNSPLHF. The CDR3 DNA reads as TGTGCCAGCAGGGCAGGGTCCTTTAATTCACCCCTCCACTTT.

The chain links TRBV2 to TRBJ2-1, with D possibly being TRBD2 (6 bases). V shed 4 bases and J shed 3 bases, with 7 bases lying between them. This CDR3 comprises 13 residues. From germline, CDR1 is SNHLY and CDR2 FYNNEI. The CDR3 protein is CASSVGLYNEQFF. The CDR3 DNA is TGTGCCAGCAGTGTGGGACTCTACAATGAGCAGTTCTTC. Drawing the rest from reference TRBV2 and TRBJ2-1, the complete variable domain is EPEVTQTPSHQVTQMGQEVILRCVPISNHLYFYWYRQILGQKVEFLVSFYNNEISEKSEIFDDQFSVERPDGSNFTLKIRSTKLEDSAMYFCASSVGLYNEQFFGPGTRLTVL.

The chain uses TRBV29-1 and TRBJ1-1, with no clear D. Germline V gene sequence: CDR1 SQVTM, CDR2 ANQGSEA. V gave up 7 bases and J gave up 1 base, with 19 bases separating them. This CDR3 is 15 amino acids long. For the CDR3, the DNA is TGCAGCGGCCAAAAACATGGACTTAGGAACACTGAAGCTTTCTTT. This sequence encodes CSGQKHGLRNTEAFF.

This chain connects TRBV6-6 to TRBJ1-4, with 7 bases lining up with TRBD1. The CDR3 totals 14 residues. Germline V CDR1 and CDR2: MNHNY, SVGAGI (reference sequence). V dropped 6 bases and J dropped 5; count of bases not matched to a gene: 6. CDR3 bases: TGTGCCAGCAGCCTCGACAGGGAGAATGAAAAACTGTTTTTT. It is translated as CASSLDRENEKLFF.

The gene calls are TRBV19 and TRBJ2-7; TRBD1 is a possible D gene (5 bases). Trimming left V 3 bases short and J 2 bases short, with 14 bases between. The V gene's germline CDR1 is LNHDA and CDR2 SQIVND (reference sequence). This CDR3 is built from 15 residues. CDR3 protein: CASSMTFRVPYEQYF. In nucleotides, the CDR3 is TGTGCCAGTAGTATGACCTTCAGGGTCCCCTACGAGCAGTACTTC.

The chain carries TRBV4-1 and TRBJ1-1; D remains ambiguous. Trimming removed 0 bases at V and 0 bases at J, with 8 bases between. Germline-derived CDR1 and CDR2 are MGHRA and YSYEKL. The CDR3 sequence is 15 residues long. The CDR3 DNA sequence: TGCGCCAGCAGCCAAGAGGAACAGATGAACACTGAAGCTTTCTTT. Its translation is CASSQEEQMNTEAFF.

This CDR3 reads CASSTRGLAGGREQFF. The CDR3 coding sequence is TGTGCCAGCAGCACAAGGGGCCTAGCGGGGGGGCGAGAGCAGTTCTTC. J is TRBJ2-1 and V is TRBV3-1 (or the pseudogene TRBV3-2), with TRBD2 identical over 12 bases. The length of the CDR3 is 16 residues. V trimming: 5 bases; J trimming: 10 bases; junction bases outside the gene matches: 12. CDR1 LGHDT and CDR2 YNNKEL come from the germline V gene (reference sequence).

V usage is TRBV18 and J usage is TRBJ1-5; no firm D call. Between the trimmed V and J ends, which lost 2 bases and 3 bases, there was a span of 2 bases. Germline values: CDR1 KGHSH, CDR2 LQKENI. The CDR3 sequence is 12 residues long. This chain's CDR3 is CASSPYNQPQHF. The CDR3 nucleotides are TGTGCCAGCTCACCATACAATCAGCCCCAGCATTTT.

There are many counts of this clone. The CDR3 bases are TGTGCCAGCCTCCCGGGACAGGGTGAGAACTATGGCTACACCTTC. This translates into CASLPGQGENYGYTF. The chain uses TRBV11-2 and TRBJ1-2; TRBD1 agrees at 9 bases. CDR1 and CDR2 from the germline V gene are SGHAT and FQNNGV. This CDR3 has 15 residues. V lost 8 bases to trimming and J lost 2 bases; unmatched junction nucleotides: 9. Full variable domain (missing parts from reference TRBV11-2 and TRBJ1-2): EAGVAQSPRYKIIEKRQSVAFWCNPISGHATLYWYQQILGQGPKLLIQFQNNGVVDDSQLPKDRFSAERLKGVDSTLKIQPAKLEDSAVYLCASLPGQGENYGYTFGSGTRLTVV.

The CDR3 here is CASSIDRTANTEAFF. Here the CDR3 DNA reads TGTGCCAGTAGTATAGATCGGACAGCCAACACTGAAGCTTTCTTT. The chain is built from TRBV19 and TRBJ1-1; D is perhaps TRBD1 (6 bases). This CDR3 is built from 15 residues. Trimming pared 0 bases from V and 2 bases from J, leaving 10 bases between. Germline lookup yields CDR1 LNHDA and CDR2 SQIVND (reference sequence).

V is TRBV6-6 and J is TRBJ1-5; no clear D gene. Germline CDR1 and CDR2: MNHNY and SVGAGI (reference sequence). V was shortened by 5 bases and J by 4 bases, with 21 bases between the two germline ends. The CDR3 extends over 17 amino acids. CDR3 DNA sequence: TGTGCCAGCAGTCCCACTTCGCAAGGAGGATCAAATCAGCCCCAGCATTTT. Amino acids: CASSPTSQGGSNQPQHF.

CDR3 region: CSVPGRQGAVRTF. In DNA form, the CDR3 reads TGCAGCGTTCCCGGTAGACAGGGGGCAGTTAGGACCTTC. This rearrangement joins TRBV29-1 to TRBJ1-2; TRBD1 aligns across 10 bases. Per the germline V gene, CDR1 is SQVTM and CDR2 is ANQGSEA. There are 13 residues in the CDR3. V dropped 5 bases and J dropped 14; count of bases not matched to a gene: 14.

The CDR3 region has the DNA TGTGCCAGCACCATCCTAGCGGGGGGGCCTCGGGAGACCCAGTACTTC. Protein sequence: CASTILAGGPRETQYF. The chain joins TRBV11-2 to TRBJ2-5; 12 bases are shared with TRBD2. The V segment lost 7 bases and the J segment 5 bases; nucleotides outside the gene matches: 11. Germline lookup yields CDR1 SGHAT and CDR2 FQNNGV. CDR3 length equals 16 residues.

The chain employs TRBV27 and TRBJ2-3; 11 bases match TRBD2. Unmatched junction bases numbered 10, after V lost 6 bases and J lost 8 bases. CDR1 and CDR2 from the germline V gene are MNHEY and SMNVEV (reference sequence). There are 15 residues in the CDR3. The CDR3 nucleotides read TGTGCCAGCAGCTTAGCGGGGGGGCCACCTAGTACGCAGTATTTT. Residues: CASSLAGGPPSTQYF.

V gene TRBV6-5 combines with J gene TRBJ2-1, with 9 bases lining up with TRBD2. Germline assignment: CDR1 MNHEY and CDR2 SVGAGI. V dropped 7 bases and J dropped 9; count of bases not matched to a gene: 7. CDR3 length: 13 residues. CDR3 sequence: CASKGGGASEQFF. The CDR3 region has the DNA TGTGCCAGCAAAGGCGGGGGGGCATCTGAGCAGTTCTTC.

The rearrangement links TRBV15 to TRBJ1-4, with D maybe TRBD1 (6 bases). This CDR3 has 12 residues. Looked up from germline, CDR1 is LNHNV and CDR2 is YYDKDF (reference sequence). The V end lost 0 bases, the J end lost 10 bases, and 6 bases lay between the germline ends. The DNA of the CDR3 is TGTGCCACCAGCAGAGACAGGGGAAAACTGTTTTTT. Amino acids: CATSRDRGKLFF. Complete variable domain (other parts from reference TRBV15 and TRBJ1-4): DAMVIQNPRYQVTQFGKPVTLSCSQTLNHNVMYWYQQKSSQAPKLLFHYYDKDFNNEADTPDNFQSRRPNTSFCFLDIRSPGLGDTAMYLCATSRDRGKLFFGSGTQLSVL.

This chain connects TRBV20-1 to TRBJ1-1, with D possibly matching TRBD1 (5 bases). The length of the CDR3 is 11 residues. With 2 bases removed from V and 5 bases from J, the gap between germline ends came to 6 bases. Germline assignment: CDR1 DFQATT and CDR2 SNEGSKA (reference sequence). CDR3 nucleotide sequence: TGCAGTGCTAGAAGACAGACTGAAGCTTTCTTT. This translates into CSARRQTEAFF.

A few counts support this clone. The chain recombines TRBV7-9 with TRBJ1-1; D is ambiguous. Germline CDR1 reads SEHNR; CDR2 reads FQNEAQ (reference sequence). V was pared by 2 bases and J by 7 bases, with 11 bases between. The CDR3 covers 13 residues. CDR3 coding DNA: TGTGCCAGCAGCTTAATTGGTCCCAGTGAAGCTTTCTTT. It encodes CASSLIGPSEAFF.

This sequence joins TRBV18 and TRBJ2-2; 7 nucleotides agree with TRBD2. This CDR3 has 13 residues. CDR1 is KGHSH and CDR2 is LQKENI in the germline V gene. J was trimmed by 4 bases and V by 6 bases; bases with no gene match: 2. The CDR3 sequence: CASSPGGTGELFF. The CDR3 region has the DNA TGTGCCAGCTCCCCGGGGGGCACCGGGGAGCTGTTTTTT.